This T cell receptor beta chain derives from a study of blood T cell repertoires in COVID-19. Background on the study: T cells, B-cell-depleted T cells, or PBMCs supplied cDNA or gDNA.

Assay: immunoSEQ multiplex PCR; the TCRdb copy retains only in-frame clones and omits some. The sample carries about 100,000 clones, about 86% recorded once. Germline V gene lookup returns CDR1 SQVTM and CDR2 ANQGSEA. This CDR3 has 13 residues. The V end was cut by 6 bases, the J end by 3 bases, with 14 bases between. V is TRBV29-1 and J is TRBJ1-2; maybe TRBD1 (5 bases). The source is a woman between 55 and 75 years old in a cohort sampled during active or convalescent COVID-19. Sample: peripheral blood. The CDR3 DNA sequence: TGCAGCGTCCTGGGGGGATTAGACTATGGCTACACCTTC. It is translated as CSVLGGLDYGYTF.